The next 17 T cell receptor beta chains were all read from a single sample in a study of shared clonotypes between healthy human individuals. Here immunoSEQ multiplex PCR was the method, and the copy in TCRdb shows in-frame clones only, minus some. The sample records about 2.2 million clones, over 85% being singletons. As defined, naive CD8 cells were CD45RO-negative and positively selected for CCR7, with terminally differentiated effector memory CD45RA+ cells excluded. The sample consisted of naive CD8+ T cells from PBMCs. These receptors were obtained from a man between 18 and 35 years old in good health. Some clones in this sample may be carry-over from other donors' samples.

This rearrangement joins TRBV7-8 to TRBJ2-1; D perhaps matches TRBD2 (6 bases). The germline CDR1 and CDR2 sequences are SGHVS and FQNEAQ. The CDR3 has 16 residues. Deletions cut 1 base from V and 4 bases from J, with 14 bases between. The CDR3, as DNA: TGTGCCAGCAGCTTAGGGGCGGGGCGGAGATACAATGAGCAGTTCTTC. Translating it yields CASSLGAGRRYNEQFF.

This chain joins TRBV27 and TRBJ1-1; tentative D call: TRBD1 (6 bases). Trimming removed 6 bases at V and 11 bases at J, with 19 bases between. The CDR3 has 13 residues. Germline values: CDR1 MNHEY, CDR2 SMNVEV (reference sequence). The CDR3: CASRTGHMMRAFF. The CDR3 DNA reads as TGTGCCAGCAGAACGGGACACATGATGCGGGCTTTCTTT.

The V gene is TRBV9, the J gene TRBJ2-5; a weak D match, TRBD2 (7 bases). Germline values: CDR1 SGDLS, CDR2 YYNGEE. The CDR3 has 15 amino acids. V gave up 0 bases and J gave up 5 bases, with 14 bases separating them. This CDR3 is CASSVGRGAGETQYF. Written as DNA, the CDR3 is TGTGCCAGCAGCGTAGGTCGGGGGGCCGGGGAGACCCAGTACTTC.

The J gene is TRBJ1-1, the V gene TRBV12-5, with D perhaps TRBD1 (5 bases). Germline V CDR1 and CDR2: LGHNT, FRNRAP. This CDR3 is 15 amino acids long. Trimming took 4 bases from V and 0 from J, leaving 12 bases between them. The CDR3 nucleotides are TGTGCTAGTGGTTACCGAACAGGACTGAACACTGAAGCTTTCTTT. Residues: CASGYRTGLNTEAFF.

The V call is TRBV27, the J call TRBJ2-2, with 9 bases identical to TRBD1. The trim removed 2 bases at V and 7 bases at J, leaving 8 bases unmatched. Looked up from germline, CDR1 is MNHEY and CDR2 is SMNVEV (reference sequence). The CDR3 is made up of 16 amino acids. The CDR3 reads CASSLLQGQGSGELFF. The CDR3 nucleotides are TGTGCCAGCAGTTTACTACAGGGACAGGGTAGCGGGGAGCTGTTTTTT.

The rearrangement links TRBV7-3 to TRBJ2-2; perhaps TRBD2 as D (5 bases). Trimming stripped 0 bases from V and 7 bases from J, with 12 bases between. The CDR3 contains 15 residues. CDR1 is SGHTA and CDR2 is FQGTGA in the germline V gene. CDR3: CASSLTVVAGGELFF. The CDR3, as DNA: TGTGCCAGCAGCTTAACGGTAGTGGCGGGCGGGGAGCTGTTTTTT.

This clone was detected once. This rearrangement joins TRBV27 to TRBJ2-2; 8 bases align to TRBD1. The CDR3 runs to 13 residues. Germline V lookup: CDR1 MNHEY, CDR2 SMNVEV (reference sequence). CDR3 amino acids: CAVRTGYTGELFF. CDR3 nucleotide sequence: TGTGCTGTCAGGACAGGGTACACCGGGGAGCTGTTTTTT.

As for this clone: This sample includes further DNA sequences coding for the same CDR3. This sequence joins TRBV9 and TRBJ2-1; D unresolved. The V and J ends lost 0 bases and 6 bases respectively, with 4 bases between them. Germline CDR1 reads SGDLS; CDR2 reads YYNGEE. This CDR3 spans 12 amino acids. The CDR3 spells CASSVVSNEQFF. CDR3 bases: TGTGCCAGCAGCGTAGTATCCAATGAGCAGTTCTTC.

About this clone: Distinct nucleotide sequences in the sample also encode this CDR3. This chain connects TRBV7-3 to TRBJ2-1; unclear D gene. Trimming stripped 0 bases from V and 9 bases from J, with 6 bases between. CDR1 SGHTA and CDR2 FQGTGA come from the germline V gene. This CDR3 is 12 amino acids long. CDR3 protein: CASSLTVGEQFF. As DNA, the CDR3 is TGTGCCAGCAGCTTAACCGTGGGTGAGCAGTTCTTC. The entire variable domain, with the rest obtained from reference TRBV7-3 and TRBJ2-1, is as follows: GAGVSQTPSNKVTEKGKYVELRCDPISGHTALYWYRQSLGQGPEFLIYFQGTGAADDSGLPNDRFFAVRPEGSVSTLKIQRTERGDSAVYLCASSLTVGEQFFGPGTRLTVL.

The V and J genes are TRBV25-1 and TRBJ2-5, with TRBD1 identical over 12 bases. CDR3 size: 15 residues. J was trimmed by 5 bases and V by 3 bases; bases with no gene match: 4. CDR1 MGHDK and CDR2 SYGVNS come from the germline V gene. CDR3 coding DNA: TGTGCCAGCAGTGAGGGACAGGGGGCGTGGGAGACCCAGTACTTC. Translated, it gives CASSEGQGAWETQYF. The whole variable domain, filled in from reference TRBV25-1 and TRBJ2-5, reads EADIYQTPRYLVIGTGKKITLECSQTMGHDKMYWYQQDPGMELHLIHYSYGVNSTEKGDLSSESTVSRIRTEHFPLTLESARPSHTSQYLCASSEGQGAWETQYFGPGTRLLVL.

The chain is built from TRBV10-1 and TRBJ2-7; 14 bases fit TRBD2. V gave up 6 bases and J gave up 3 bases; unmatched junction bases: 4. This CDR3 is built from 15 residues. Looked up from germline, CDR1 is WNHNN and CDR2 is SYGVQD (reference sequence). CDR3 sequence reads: CASRGLAGGIYEQYF. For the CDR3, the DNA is TGCGCCAGCAGAGGACTAGCGGGAGGCATCTACGAGCAGTACTTC.

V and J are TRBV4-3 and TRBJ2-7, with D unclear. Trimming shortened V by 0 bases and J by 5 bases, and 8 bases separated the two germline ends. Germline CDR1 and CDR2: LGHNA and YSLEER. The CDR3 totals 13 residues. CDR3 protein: CASSQDVLHEQYF. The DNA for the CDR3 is TGCGCCAGCAGCCAAGACGTCTTGCACGAGCAGTACTTC.

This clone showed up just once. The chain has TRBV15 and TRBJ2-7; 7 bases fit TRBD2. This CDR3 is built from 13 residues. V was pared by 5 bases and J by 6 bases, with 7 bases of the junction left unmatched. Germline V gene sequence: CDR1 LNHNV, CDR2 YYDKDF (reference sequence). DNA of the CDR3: TGTGCCACCAGCGAAAGACTAGCTAGCGAGCAGTACTTC. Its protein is CATSERLASEQYF.

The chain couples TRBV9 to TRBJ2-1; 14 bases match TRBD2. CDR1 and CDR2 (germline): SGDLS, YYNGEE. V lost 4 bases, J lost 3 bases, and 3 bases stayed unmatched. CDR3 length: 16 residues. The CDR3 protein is CASSTGTSGSYNEQFF. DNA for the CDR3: TGTGCCAGCAGCACCGGGACTAGCGGGAGCTACAATGAGCAGTTCTTC.

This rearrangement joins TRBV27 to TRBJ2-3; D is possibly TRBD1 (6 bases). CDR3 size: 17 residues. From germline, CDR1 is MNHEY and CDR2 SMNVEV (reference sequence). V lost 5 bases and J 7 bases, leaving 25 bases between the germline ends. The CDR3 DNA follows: TGTGCCAGCAGTCCATTCTCAGGGGCCCTTTTAGCCAATACGCAGTATTTT. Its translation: CASSPFSGALLANTQYF.

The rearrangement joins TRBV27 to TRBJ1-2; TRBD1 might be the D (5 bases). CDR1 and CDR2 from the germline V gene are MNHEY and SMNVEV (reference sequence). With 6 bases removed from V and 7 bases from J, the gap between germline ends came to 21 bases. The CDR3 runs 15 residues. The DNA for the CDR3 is TGTGCCAGCAGGGGACCGGGTCTTCAATCGGCTGGCTACACCTTC. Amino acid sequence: CASRGPGLQSAGYTF.

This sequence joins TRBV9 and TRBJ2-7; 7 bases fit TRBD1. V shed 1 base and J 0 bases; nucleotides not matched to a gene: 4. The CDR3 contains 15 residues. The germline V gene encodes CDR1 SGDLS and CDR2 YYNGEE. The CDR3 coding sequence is TGTGCCAGCAGCGTAACGGACAGGAGCTCCTACGAGCAGTACTTC. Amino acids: CASSVTDRSSYEQYF.